This entry concerns a single TCR beta chain. These data belong to a study of OX40 agonist ivuxolimab in advanced cancers. Germline lookup yields CDR1 MDHEN and CDR2 SYDVKM. The V end was cut by 8 bases, the J end by 5 bases, with 13 bases between. The CDR3 consists of 13 residues. Sequencing used immunoSEQ multiplex PCR; TCRdb keeps in-frame clones, though not all of them. The data contain 80,000 or so clones, approximately 90% of them singletons. This receptor was identified in an adult with an advanced solid tumor such as melanoma, head and neck, liver or kidney cancer. V usage is TRBV28 and J usage is TRBJ1-5; D gene unclear. The sample in question was CD4+ or CD8+ T cells sorted from blood, obtained in a trial of the OX40 agonist ivuxolimab. CDR3 bases: TGTGCCAGCTACCAGTATACACATCAGCCCCAGCATTTT. It specifies CASYQYTHQPQHF. Full variable domain (missing parts from reference TRBV28 and TRBJ1-5): DVKVTQSSRYLVKRTGEKVFLECVQDMDHENMFWYRQDPGLGLRLIYFSYDVKMKEKGDIPEGYSVSREKKERFSLILESASTNQTSMYLCASYQYTHQPQHFGDGTRLSIL.